The 10 T cell receptor beta chains below all came from one sample that was sequenced in a study of PD-1 blockade in classical Hodgkin lymphoma. Assay: immunoSEQ multiplex PCR; the TCRdb copy retains only in-frame clones and omits some. The sample has approximately 17,000 clones, approximately 80% seen once. After autologous stem cell transplantation all patients relapsed, and prior brentuximab vedotin exposure differed between cohorts. By magnetic negative selection, CD4+ T cells were purified from thawed PBMCs. The source was CD4+ T cells from blood, collected at baseline. All receptors derive from a human donor with classical Hodgkin lymphoma.

The rearrangement joins TRBV27 to TRBJ2-5; no clear D. TRBJ2-7 explains the end of the DNA better; the J call may be wrong. This CDR3 comprises 15 residues. In germline, CDR1 is MNHEY, CDR2 SMNVEV (reference sequence). The DNA for the CDR3 is TGTGCCAGCAGTTTAGGCCGGAGCCCCACCTACGAGCAGTACTTC. Translation: CASSLGRSPTYEQYF.

The table lists this clone with a count of one. V usage is TRBV9 and J usage is TRBJ1-3; possible D gene TRBD1, 5 bases. The CDR3 has 16 amino acids. The V gene's germline CDR1 is SGDLS and CDR2 YYNGEE. The V gene lost 0 bases and the J gene lost 1 base, with 11 bases spanning the gap. In nucleotides, the CDR3 is TGTGCCAGCAGCGTAGGCACAGGATGGTCTGGAAACACCATATATTTT. Encoded protein: CASSVGTGWSGNTIYF. Complete variable domain (other parts from reference TRBV9 and TRBJ1-3): DSGVTQTPKHLITATGQRVTLRCSPRSGDLSVYWYQQSLDQGLQFLIQYYNGEERAKGNILERFSAQQFPDLHSELNLSSLELGDSALYFCASSVGTGWSGNTIYFGEGSWLTVV.

The chain has TRBV19 and TRBJ2-1; D call uncertain. The V and J ends lost 5 bases and 5 bases respectively, with 10 bases between them. CDR1 is LNHDA, CDR2 SQIVND, per germline (reference sequence). The CDR3 loop spans 13 amino acids. The CDR3 is CASSLSLHNEQFF. The CDR3 nucleotides are TGTGCCAGTAGTCTCTCCCTGCACAATGAGCAGTTCTTC.

The chain links TRBV30 to TRBJ1-4; 11 bases match TRBD1. This CDR3 comprises 15 residues. Germline V CDR1 and CDR2: GTSNPN, SVGIG (reference sequence). The trim removed 5 bases at V and 8 bases at J, leaving 10 bases unmatched. CDR3 nucleotide sequence: TGTGCCTGGGATGCTCCGGGACAGGGGGTGGAAAAACTGTTTTTT. Translation: CAWDAPGQGVEKLFF.

This rearrangement joins TRBV7-2 to TRBJ1-5; weak D call: TRBD1 (5 bases). V lost 3 bases and J 2 bases, leaving 14 bases between the germline ends. Germline values: CDR1 SGHTA, CDR2 FQGNSA. CDR3 length equals 16 residues. The CDR3 reads CASSFTGGVGNQPQHF. DNA of the CDR3: TGTGCCAGCAGCTTCACCGGGGGTGTGGGCAATCAGCCCCAGCATTTT.

The chain is built from TRBV4-2 and TRBJ2-2, with TRBD2 identical over 8 bases. Trimming removed 1 base from V and 2 bases from J; junction bases left unmatched: 3. CDR3 size: 16 residues. Germline V gene lookup returns CDR1 LGHNA and CDR2 YNFKEQ. CDR3 in amino acids: CASSQVAGINTGELFF. The CDR3, as DNA: TGTGCCAGCAGCCAAGTAGCGGGGATAAACACCGGGGAGCTGTTTTTT.

This clone was detected once. The V call is TRBV5-8, the J call TRBJ1-4; unclear D gene. Germline CDR1 SGHTS, CDR2 YDEGEE. The V gene lost 3 bases and the J gene lost 4 bases, with 10 bases spanning the gap. This CDR3 region has 14 residues. CDR3 region: CASSSRLINEKLFF. In DNA, the CDR3 is TGTGCCAGCAGCTCCAGACTCATTAATGAAAAACTGTTTTTT.

This sequence joins TRBV6-6 and TRBJ1-2; D is unclear. With 8 bases removed from V and 2 bases from J, the gap between germline ends came to 3 bases. Germline CDR1 is MNHNY and CDR2 is SVGAGI (reference sequence). The CDR3 extends over 10 amino acids. The CDR3 reads CASANYGYTF. DNA for the CDR3: TGTGCCAGCGCAAACTATGGCTACACCTTC.

The chain couples TRBV19 to TRBJ2-7; the match to TRBD2 covers 8 bases. CDR3 length: 14 residues. Germline loops: CDR1 LNHDA, CDR2 SQIVND (reference sequence). The J segment lost 4 bases and the V segment lost 6 bases, leaving 8 bases of the junction unmatched. The CDR3, as DNA: TGTGCCAGTAGAACGGGAGGGCCCCCATACGAGCAGTACTTC. Amino acids: CASRTGGPPYEQYF.

The genes are TRBV6-1 and TRBJ2-7; possible D gene TRBD1, 7 bases. Deletions cut 8 bases from V and 4 bases from J, with 15 bases between. There are 13 residues in the CDR3. Germline loops: CDR1 MNHNS, CDR2 SASEGT. Here the CDR3 DNA reads TGTGCCAGCGGCGGGACAGAGGTATACGAGCAGTACTTC. Its translation: CASGGTEVYEQYF.